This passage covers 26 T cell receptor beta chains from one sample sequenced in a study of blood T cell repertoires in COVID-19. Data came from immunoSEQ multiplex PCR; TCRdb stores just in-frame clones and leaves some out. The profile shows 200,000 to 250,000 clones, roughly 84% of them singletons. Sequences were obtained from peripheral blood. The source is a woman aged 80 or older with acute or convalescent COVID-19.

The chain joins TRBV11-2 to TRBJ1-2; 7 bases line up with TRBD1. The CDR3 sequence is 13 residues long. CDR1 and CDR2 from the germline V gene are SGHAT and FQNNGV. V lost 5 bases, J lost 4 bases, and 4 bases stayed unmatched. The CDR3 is CASSPDRTYGYTF. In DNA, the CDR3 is TGTGCCAGCAGCCCGGACAGGACCTATGGCTACACCTTC.

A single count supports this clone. CDR3: CASSIGTGGVETQYF. The CDR3 coding sequence is TGTGCCAGCAGCATCGGAACAGGGGGCGTTGAGACCCAGTACTTC. V gene TRBV5-6 combines with J gene TRBJ2-5; 9 bases line up with TRBD1. The germline gives CDR1 SGHDT, CDR2 YYEEEE. This CDR3 region has 15 residues. J was trimmed by 5 bases and V by 4 bases; bases with no gene match: 9.

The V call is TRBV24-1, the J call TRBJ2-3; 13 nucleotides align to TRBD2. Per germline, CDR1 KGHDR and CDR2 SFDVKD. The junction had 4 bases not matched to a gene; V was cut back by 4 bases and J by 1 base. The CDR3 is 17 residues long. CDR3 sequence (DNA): TGTGCCACCAGTGACCCAGGGACTAGCGGGGGCACAGATACGCAGTATTTT. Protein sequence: CATSDPGTSGGTDTQYF.

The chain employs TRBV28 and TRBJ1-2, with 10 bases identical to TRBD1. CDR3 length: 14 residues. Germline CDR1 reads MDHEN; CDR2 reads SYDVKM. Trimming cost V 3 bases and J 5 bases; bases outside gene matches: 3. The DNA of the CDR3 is TGTGCCAGCAGTTTCGGGACAGGGGTTTATGGCTACACCTTC. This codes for CASSFGTGVYGYTF.

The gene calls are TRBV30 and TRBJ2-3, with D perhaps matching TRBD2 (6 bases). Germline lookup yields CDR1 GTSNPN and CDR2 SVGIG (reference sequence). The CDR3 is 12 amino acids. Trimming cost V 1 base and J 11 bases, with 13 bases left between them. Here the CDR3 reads CAWSGSPGGQYF. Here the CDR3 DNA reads TGTGCCTGGAGTGGCTCCCCCGGGGGGCAGTATTTT. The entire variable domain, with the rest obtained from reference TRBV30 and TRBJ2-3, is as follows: SQTIHQWPATLVQPVGSPLSLECTVEGTSNPNLYWYRQAAGRGLQLLFYSVGIGQISSEVPQNLSASRPQDRQFILSSKKLLLSDSGFYLCAWSGSPGGQYFGPGTRLTVL.

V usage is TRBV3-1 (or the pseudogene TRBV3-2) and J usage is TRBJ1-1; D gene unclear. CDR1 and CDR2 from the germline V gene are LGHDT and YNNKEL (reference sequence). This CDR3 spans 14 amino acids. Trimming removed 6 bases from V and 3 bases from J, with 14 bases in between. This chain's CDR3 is CASRGLGRDTEAFF. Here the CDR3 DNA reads TGTGCCAGCAGGGGCCTGGGGAGGGACACTGAAGCTTTCTTT.

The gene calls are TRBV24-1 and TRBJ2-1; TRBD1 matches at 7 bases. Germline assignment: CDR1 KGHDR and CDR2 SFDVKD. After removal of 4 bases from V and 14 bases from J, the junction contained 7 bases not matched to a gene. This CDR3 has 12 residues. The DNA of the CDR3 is TGTGCCACCAGTGAGCGACAGGGTTCTAAGTTCTTC. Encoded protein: CATSERQGSKFF.

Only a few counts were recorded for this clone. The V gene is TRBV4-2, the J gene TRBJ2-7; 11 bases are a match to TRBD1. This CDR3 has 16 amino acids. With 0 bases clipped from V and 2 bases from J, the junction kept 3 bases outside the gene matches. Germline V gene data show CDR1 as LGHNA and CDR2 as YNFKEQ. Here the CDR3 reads CASSQEWDRGTYEQYF. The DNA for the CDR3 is TGTGCCAGCAGCCAAGAATGGGACAGGGGGACCTACGAGCAGTACTTC.

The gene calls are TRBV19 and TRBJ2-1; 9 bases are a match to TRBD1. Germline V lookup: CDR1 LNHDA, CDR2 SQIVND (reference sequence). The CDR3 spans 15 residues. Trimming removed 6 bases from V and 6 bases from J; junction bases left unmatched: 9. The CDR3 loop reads CASRVPGQGTNEQFF. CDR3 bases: TGTGCCAGTAGGGTACCGGGACAGGGTACCAATGAGCAGTTCTTC.

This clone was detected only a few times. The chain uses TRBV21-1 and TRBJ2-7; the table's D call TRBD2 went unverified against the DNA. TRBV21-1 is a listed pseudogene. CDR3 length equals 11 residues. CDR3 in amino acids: CASSNGGEQYF. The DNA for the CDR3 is TGTGCCAGCAGCAACGGCGGCGAGCAGTACTTC.

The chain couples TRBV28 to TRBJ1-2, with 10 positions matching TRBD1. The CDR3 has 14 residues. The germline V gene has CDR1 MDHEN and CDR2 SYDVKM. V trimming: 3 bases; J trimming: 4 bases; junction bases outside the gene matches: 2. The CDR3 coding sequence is TGTGCCAGCAGTTTCCGGACAGGGGGCTATGGCTACACCTTC. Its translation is CASSFRTGGYGYTF.

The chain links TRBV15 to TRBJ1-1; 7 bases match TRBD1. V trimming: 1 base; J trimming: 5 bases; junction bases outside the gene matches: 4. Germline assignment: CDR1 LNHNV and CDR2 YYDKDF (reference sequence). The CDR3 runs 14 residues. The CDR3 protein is CATSRGNRGTEAFF. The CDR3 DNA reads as TGTGCCACCAGCAGAGGGAACAGGGGAACTGAAGCTTTCTTT.

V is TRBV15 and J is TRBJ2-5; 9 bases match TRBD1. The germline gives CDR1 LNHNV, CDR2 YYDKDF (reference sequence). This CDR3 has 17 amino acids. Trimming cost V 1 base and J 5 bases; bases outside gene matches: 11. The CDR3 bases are TGTGCCACCAGCAGAGTATTCGGGGACAGGGCTCGGGAGACCCAGTACTTC. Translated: CATSRVFGDRARETQYF.

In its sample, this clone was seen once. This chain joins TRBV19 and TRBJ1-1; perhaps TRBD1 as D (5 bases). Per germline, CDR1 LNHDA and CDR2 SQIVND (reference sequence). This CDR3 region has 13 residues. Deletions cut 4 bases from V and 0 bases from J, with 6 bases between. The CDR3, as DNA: TGTGCCAGTAGTACGACAGTGAACACTGAAGCTTTCTTT. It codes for CASSTTVNTEAFF.

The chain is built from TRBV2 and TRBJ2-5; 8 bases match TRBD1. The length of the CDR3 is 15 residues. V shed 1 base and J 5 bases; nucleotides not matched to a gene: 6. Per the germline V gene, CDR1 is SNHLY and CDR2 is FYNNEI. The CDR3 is CASSEGAGGQETQYF. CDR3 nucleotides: TGTGCCAGCAGTGAAGGAGCAGGGGGCCAGGAGACCCAGTACTTC.

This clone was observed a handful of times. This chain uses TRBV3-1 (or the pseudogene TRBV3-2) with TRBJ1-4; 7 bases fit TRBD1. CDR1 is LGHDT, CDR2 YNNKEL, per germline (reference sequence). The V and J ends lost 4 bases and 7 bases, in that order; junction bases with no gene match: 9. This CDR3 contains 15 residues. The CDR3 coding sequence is TGTGCCAGCAGCCGTTCACAGGGGAATTCTGAAAAACTGTTTTTT. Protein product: CASSRSQGNSEKLFF.

The DNA of the CDR3 is TGTGCCAGCAGCCGGAGACAGTCAAACACTGAAGCTTTCTTT. Amino acids: CASSRRQSNTEAFF. The J gene is TRBJ1-1, the V gene TRBV3-1 (or the pseudogene TRBV3-2); a possible D gene is TRBD1 (5 bases). The ends were cut back, 4 bases at V and 2 bases at J, with 11 bases in the middle. The CDR3 totals 14 residues. Germline CDR1 is LGHDT and CDR2 is YNNKEL (reference sequence).

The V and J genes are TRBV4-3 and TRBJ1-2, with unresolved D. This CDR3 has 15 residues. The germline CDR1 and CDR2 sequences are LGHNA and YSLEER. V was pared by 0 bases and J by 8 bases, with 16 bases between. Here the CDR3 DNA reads TGCGCCAGCAGCCAAGAGATGAGGGAAGGCGCGGGCTACACCTTC. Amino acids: CASSQEMREGAGYTF.

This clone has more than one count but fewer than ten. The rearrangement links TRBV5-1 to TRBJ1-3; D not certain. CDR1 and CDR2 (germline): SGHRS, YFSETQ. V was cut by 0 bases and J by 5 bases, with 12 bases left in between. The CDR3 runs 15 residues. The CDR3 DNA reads TGCGCCAGCAGCTTGGACGAGGGATCTAGAAACACCATATATTTT. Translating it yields CASSLDEGSRNTIYF.

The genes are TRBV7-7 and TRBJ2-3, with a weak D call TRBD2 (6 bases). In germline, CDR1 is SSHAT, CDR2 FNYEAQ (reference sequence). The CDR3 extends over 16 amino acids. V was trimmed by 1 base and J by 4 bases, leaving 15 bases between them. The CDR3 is CASSLVPGVLSDTQYF. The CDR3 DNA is TGTGCCAGCAGCTTAGTTCCGGGGGTACTATCAGATACGCAGTATTTT.

The CDR3 loop reads CASTLYTEAFF. The CDR3 coding sequence is TGTGCCAGCACTTTGTACACTGAAGCTTTCTTT. The V and J genes are TRBV6-5 and TRBJ1-1; D call uncertain. Germline CDR1 reads MNHEY; CDR2 reads SVGAGI. The V end lost 7 bases, the J end lost 3 bases, and 6 bases lay between the germline ends. This CDR3 spans 11 amino acids.

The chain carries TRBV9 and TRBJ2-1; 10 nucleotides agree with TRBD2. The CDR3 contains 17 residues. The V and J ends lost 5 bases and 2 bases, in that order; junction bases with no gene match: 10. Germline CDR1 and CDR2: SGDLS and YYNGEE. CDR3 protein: CASSLTFLAGAYNEQFF. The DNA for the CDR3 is TGTGCCAGCAGTTTGACTTTTCTAGCGGGGGCCTACAATGAGCAGTTCTTC.

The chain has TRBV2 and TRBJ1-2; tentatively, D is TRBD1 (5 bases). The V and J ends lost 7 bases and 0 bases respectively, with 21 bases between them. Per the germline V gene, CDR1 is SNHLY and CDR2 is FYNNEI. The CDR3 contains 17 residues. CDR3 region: CASIRETVRSANYGYTF. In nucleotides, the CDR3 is TGTGCCAGCATTCGGGAGACAGTGCGATCCGCTAACTATGGCTACACCTTC.

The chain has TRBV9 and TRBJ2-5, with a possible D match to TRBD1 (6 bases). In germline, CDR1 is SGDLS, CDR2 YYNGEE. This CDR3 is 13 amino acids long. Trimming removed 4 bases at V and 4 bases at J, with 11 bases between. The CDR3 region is CASSPGQSETQYF. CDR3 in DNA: TGTGCCAGCAGCCCCGGACAGTCAGAGACCCAGTACTTC.

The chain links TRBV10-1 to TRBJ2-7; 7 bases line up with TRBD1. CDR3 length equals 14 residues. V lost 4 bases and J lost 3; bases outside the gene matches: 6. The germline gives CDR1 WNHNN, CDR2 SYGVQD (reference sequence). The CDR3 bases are TGCGCCAGCAGTGCTGAAGGGACAGACTACGAGCAGTACTTC. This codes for CASSAEGTDYEQYF.

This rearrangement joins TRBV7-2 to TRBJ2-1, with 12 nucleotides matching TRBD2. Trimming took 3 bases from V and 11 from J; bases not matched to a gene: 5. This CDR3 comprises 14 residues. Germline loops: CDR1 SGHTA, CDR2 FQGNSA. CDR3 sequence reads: CASSFRTSGTKQFF. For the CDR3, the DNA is TGTGCCAGCAGCTTTCGGACTAGCGGGACGAAGCAGTTCTTC.